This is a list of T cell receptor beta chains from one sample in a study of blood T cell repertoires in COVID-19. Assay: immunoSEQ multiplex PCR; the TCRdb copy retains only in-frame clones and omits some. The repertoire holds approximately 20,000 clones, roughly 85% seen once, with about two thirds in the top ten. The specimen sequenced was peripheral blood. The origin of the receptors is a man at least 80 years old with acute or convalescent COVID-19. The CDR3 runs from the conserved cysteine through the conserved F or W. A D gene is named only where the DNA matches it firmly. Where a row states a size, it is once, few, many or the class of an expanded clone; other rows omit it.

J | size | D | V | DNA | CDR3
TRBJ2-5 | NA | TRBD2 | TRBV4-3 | TGCGCCAGCAGCCCGCTAGCGGGGGTTAAAGAGACCCAGTACTTC | CASSPLAGVKETQYF
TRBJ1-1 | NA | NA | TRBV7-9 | TGTGCCAGCAGCTTCCGCACGGTCGCTGAAGCTTTCTTT | CASSFRTVAEAFF
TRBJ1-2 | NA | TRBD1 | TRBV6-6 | TGTGCCAGCAGTACACGGACAGGGGAAAGAGGCTACACCTTC | CASSTRTGERGYTF
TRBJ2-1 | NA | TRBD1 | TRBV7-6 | TGTGCCAGCAGCTTCCAGGGGGCTGGGATTAATGAGCAGTTCTTC | CASSFQGAGINEQFF
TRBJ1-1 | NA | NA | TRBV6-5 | TGTGCCAGCAGAACAGGGCGGGGGACTGAAGCTTTCTTT | CASRTGRGTEAFF
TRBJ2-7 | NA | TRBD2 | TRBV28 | TGTGCCAGCACCCTACTGGGAGCGGGGGGATTAGGCGAGCAGTACTTC | CASTLLGAGGLGEQYF
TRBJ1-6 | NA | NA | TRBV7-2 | TGTGCCAGCAGCCTATCCCGAGGGAACTATAATTCACCCCTCCACTTT | CASSLSRGNYNSPLHF
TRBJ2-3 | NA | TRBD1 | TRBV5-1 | TGCGCCAGCAACCCTGGGACAGCGGCCACAGATACGCAGTATTTT | CASNPGTAATDTQYF
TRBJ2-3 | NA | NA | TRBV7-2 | TGTGCCAGCAGCACTCTCGCAGATACGCAGTATTTT | CASSTLADTQYF
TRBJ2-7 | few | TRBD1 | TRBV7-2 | TGTGCCAGCAGCTTAGGGGGAACAGGGGGCGCCCGGCAGTACTTC | CASSLGGTGGARQYF
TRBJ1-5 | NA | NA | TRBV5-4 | TGTGCCAGCAGCTTGAGGGACTATAGCAATCAGCCCCAGCATTTT | CASSLRDYSNQPQHF
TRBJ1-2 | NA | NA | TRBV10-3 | TGTGCCATCAGTGAGCCCGGTGGAGGGGATTATGGCTACACCTTC | CAISEPGGGDYGYTF
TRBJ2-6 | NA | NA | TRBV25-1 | TGTGCCAGCAGTTCCACCGGCTCTGGGGCCAACGTCCTGACTTTC | CASSSTGSGANVLTF
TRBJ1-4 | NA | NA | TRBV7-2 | TGTGCCAGCAGCTTTGCACAGTTTAGTGAAAAACTGTTTTTT | CASSFAQFSEKLFF
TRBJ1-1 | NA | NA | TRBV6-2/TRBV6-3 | TGTGCCAGCAGTTACTACCACCCAGGATCAGCTTTCTTT | CASSYYHPGSAFF
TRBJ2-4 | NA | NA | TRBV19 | TGTGCCAGTACCACGCGCATCTCGGGGGACGGCTTAAACATTCAGTACTTC | CASTTRISGDGLNIQYF
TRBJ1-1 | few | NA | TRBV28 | TGTGCCAGCAGTTTCACAGGATTAGTTAACACTGAAGCTTTCTTT | CASSFTGLVNTEAFF
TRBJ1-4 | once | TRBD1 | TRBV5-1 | TGCGCCAGCAGCTTGGGGTCAGGGGGCAAAGAAAAACTGTTTTTT | CASSLGSGGKEKLFF
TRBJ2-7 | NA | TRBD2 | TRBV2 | TGTGCCAGCAGTGAAGCGGCTAGCGGGAAAACGTACTTC | CASSEAASGKTYF
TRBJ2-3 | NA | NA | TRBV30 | TGTGCCTGGAGACAGGAGGGGGATACGCAGTATTTT | CAWRQEGDTQYF
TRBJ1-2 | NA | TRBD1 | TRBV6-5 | TGTGCCAGCAGTCCTCGACAGGGGAGGTATGGCTACACCTTC | CASSPRQGRYGYTF
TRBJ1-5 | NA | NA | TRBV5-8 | TGTGCCAGCAGCGGGGGATTCGTCACAGGGAGCAATCAGCCCCAGCATTTT | CASSGGFVTGSNQPQHF
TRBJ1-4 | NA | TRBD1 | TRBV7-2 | TGTGCCAGCAGCCAAAGTAGTTCGACAGGGAACAAACTGTTTTTT | CASSQSSSTGNKLFF
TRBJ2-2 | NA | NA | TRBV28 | TGTGCCAGCAGGCGGGATCCCAACACCGGGGAGCTGTTTTTT | CASRRDPNTGELFF
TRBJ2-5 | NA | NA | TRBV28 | TGTGCCACAGGGCAAATCATGGAGACCCAGTACTTC | CATGQIMETQYF
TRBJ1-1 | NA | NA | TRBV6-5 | TGTGCCAGCAGTCCTGGACGGAGGATGAACACTGAAGCTTTCTTT | CASSPGRRMNTEAFF
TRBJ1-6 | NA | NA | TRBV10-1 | TGCGCCAGGGGGATAACTGGGACACTCTATAATTCACCCCTCCACTTT | CARGITGTLYNSPLHF
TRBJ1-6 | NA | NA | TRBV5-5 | TGTGCCAGCAGTAATAATTCACCCCTCCACTTT | CASSNNSPLHF
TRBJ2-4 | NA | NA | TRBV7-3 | TGTGCCAGCAGCCCCACTAGAGCGGCACCTAACATTCAGTACTTC | CASSPTRAAPNIQYF
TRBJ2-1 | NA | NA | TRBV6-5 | TGTGCCAGCAGGAGCAGGGCGAATGAGCAGTTCTTC | CASRSRANEQFF
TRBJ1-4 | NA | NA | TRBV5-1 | TGCGCCAGCCAGACAGGACTGCAGGCAACTAATGAAAAACTGTTTTTT | CASQTGLQATNEKLFF
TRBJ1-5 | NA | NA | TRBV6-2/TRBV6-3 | TGTGCCAGCAGCCTGACAGGCCGCAATCAGCCCCAGCATTTT | CASSLTGRNQPQHF
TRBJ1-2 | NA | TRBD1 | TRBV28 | TGTGCCAGCAGTCCCGGCGGGACAGCTAACTATGGCTACACCTTC | CASSPGGTANYGYTF
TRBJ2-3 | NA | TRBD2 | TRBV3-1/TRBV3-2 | TGTGCCAGCAGCCAACGGACTAGCGGGGGGACAGATACGCAGTATTTT | CASSQRTSGGTDTQYF
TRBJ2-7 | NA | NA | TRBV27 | TGTGCCAGCAGTGGCGGGACAGCCTACGAGCAGTACTTC | CASSGGTAYEQYF
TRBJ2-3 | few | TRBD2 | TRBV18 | TGTGCCAGCTCACGACTAGCGGGGGGGCGAGGCACAGATACGCAGTATTTT | CASSRLAGGRGTDTQYF
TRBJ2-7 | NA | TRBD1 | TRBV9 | TGTGCCAGCAGCGTAGGGACAGGGGAAAGCTCCTACGAGCAGTACTTC | CASSVGTGESSYEQYF
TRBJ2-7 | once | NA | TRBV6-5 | TGTGCCAGCAGGGATTCGAGGGTACACTCCTACGAGCAGTACTTC | CASRDSRVHSYEQYF
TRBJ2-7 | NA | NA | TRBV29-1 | TGCAGCGTGAACCTCCGGGCCGAGGGTATATCCTACGAGCAGTACTTC | CSVNLRAEGISYEQYF
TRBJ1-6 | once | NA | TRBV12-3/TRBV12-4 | TGTGCCAGCAGCCTCAATTCACCCCTCCACTTT | CASSLNSPLHF
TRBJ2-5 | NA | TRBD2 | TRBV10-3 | TGTGCCATCAGTGCGGGACTAGCGGGGGCGGGGCAAGAGACCCAGTACTTC | CAISAGLAGAGQETQYF
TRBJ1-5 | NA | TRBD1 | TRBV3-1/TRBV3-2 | TGTGCCAGCAGCCAAGAGGGGCACAGGGGACTTTATAGCAATCAGCCCCAGCATTTT | CASSQEGHRGLYSNQPQHF
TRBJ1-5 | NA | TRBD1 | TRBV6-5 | TGTGCCAGCAGGACAGGGGCCAACTCCAATCAGCCCCAGCATTTT | CASRTGANSNQPQHF
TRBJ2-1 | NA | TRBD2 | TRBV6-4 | TGTGCCAGCAGTGCCTCGACTAGCGGGGGGAAGGATGAGCAGTTCTTC | CASSASTSGGKDEQFF
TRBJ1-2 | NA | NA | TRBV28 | TGTGCCAGCTGGGGGACTCCTGGCTACACCTTC | CASWGTPGYTF